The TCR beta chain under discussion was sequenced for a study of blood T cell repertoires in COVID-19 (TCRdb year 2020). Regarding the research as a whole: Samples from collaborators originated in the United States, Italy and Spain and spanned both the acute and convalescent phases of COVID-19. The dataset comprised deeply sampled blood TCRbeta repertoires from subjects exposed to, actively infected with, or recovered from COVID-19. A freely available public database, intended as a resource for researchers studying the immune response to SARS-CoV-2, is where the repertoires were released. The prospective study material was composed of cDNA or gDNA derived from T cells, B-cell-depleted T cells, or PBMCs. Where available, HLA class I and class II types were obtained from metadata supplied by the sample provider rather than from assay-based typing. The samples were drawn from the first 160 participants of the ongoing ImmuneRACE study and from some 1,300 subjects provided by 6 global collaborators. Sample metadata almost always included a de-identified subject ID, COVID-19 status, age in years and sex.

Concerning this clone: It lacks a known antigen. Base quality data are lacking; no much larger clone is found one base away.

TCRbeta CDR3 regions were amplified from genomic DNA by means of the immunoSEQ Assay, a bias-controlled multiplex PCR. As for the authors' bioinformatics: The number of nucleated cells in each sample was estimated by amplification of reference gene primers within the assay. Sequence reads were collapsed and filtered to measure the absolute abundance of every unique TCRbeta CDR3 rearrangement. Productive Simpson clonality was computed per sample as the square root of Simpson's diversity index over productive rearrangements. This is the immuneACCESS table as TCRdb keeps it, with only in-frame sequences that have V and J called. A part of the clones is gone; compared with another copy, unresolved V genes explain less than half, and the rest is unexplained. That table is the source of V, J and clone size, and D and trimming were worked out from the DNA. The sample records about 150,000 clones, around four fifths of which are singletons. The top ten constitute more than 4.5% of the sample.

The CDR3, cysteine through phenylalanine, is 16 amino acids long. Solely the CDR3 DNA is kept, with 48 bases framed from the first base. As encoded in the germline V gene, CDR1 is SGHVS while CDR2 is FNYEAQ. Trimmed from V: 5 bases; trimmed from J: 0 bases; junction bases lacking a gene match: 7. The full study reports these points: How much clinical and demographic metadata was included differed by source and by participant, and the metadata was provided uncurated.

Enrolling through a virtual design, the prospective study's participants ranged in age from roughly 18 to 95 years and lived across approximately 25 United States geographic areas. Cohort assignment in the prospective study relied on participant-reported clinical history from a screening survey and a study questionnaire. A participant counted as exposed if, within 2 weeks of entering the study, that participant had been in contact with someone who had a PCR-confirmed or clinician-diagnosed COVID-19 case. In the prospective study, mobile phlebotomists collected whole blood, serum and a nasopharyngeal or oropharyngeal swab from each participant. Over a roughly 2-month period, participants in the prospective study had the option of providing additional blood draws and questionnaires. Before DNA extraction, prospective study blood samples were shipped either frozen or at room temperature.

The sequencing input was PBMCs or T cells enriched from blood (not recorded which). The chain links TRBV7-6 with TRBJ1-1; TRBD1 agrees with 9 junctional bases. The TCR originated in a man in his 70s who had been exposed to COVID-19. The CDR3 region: CASSTRQGEMNTEAFF. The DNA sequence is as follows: TGTGCCAGCAGCACCCGACAGGGGGAGATGAACACTGAAGCTTTCTTT.